This TCR beta chain was observed in a study of beta chain features in type 1 diabetes. Background on the study: Investigators examined under 140 million sorted cells across all samples. General observations from the study: Moderate yet significant TCRB CDR3 shortening was seen in Type 1 diabetes patients in all four CD4+ subsets. Overrepresentation of cells with high TCR expression could result from cDNA sequencing.

Germline V gene lookup returns CDR1 SEHNR and CDR2 FQNEAQ (reference sequence). V shed 5 bases and J 12 bases; nucleotides not matched to a gene: 13. The CDR3 extends over 16 amino acids. This clone was observed at least ten times. The antigen is unknown. The entirety of the isolated RNA underwent reverse transcription, so expressed TCRB transcripts were sequenced. Sequencing was performed with immunoSEQ multiplex PCR; in TCRdb, only in-frame clones are kept and a portion is missing. The table includes over 300,000 clones, about a tenth detected once. The chain has TRBV7-9 and TRBJ2-1; 13 bases agree with TRBD2. Sequenced sample: central memory CD4+ T cells from blood. This receptor was identified in a man aged 25 to 40 with type 1 diabetes. The CDR3 sequence is CASSETLTSGGAPQFF. For the CDR3, the DNA is TGTGCCAGCAGCGAAACTCTTACTAGCGGGGGGGCCCCGCAGTTCTTC.